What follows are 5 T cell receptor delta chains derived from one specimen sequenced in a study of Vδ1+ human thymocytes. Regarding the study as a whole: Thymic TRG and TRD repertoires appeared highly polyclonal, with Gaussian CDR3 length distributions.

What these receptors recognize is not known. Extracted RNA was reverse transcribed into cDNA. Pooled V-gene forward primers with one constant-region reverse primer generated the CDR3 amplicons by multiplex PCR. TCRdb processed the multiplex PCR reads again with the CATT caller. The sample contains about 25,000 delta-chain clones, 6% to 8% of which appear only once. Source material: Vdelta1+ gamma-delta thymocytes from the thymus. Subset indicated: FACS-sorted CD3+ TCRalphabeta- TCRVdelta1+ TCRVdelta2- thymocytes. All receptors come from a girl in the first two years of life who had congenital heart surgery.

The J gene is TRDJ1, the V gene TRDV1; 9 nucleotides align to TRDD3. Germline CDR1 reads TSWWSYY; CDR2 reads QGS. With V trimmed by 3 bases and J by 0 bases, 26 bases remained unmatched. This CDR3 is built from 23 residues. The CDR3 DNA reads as TGTGCTCTTGGGGACTTCCTGGGGGGTACTACTGTACTGGGGGAAATGTACACCGATAAACTCATCTTT. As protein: CALGDFLGGTTVLGEMYTDKLIF.

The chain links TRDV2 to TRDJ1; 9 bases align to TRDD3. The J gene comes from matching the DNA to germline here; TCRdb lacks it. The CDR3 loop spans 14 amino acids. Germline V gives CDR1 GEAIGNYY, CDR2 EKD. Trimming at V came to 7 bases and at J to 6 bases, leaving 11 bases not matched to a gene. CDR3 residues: CACVWGIASYKLIF. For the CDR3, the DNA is TGTGCCTGCGTTTGGGGGATAGCGTCCTATAAACTCATCTTT.

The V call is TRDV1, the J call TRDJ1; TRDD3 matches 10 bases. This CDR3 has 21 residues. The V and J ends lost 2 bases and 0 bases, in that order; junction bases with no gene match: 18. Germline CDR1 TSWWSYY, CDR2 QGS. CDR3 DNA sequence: TGTGCTCTTGGGGAAAGGGCTACCCTACTTACTGGGGGATGTGACACCGATAAACTCATCTTT. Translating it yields CALGERATLLTGGCDTDKLIF.

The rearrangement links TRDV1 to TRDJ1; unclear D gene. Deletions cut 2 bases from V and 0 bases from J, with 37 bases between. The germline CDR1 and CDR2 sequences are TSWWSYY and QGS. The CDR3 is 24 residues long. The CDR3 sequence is CALGEGSSKGCTPGPSSYTDKLIF. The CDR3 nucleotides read TGTGCTCTTGGGGAAGGGTCCTCAAAGGGGTGTACACCGGGACCCTCTTCGTACACCGATAAACTCATCTTT.

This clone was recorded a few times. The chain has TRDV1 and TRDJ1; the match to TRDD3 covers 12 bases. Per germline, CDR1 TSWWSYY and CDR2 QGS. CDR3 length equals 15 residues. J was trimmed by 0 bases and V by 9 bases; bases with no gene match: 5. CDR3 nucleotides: TGTGCTCTACTGGGGGATACACTGTACACCGATAAACTCATCTTT. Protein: CALLGDTLYTDKLIF.